This TCR beta chain stems from a study of T cells in localized non-small cell lung cancer. Findings and caveats of the study: Higher T cell density in the blood was associated with longer overall survival, whereas higher adjacent-lung clonality associated with shorter survival. Compared with tumor, uninvolved adjacent lung displayed greater T cell clonality, ranking highest overall. Detection in adjacent lung was observed for a median roughly 57 of the top 100 tumor clones.

Generated by immunoSEQ multiplex PCR, the TCRdb table keeps only in-frame clones and is missing some. The table shows around 2,600 clones, with nearly 25% occurring only once. The CDR3 spans 15 residues. Germline values: CDR1 LGHNT, CDR2 FRNRAP. This clone has a handful of counts. The target antigen is unknown. The receptor comes from a woman aged 40 to 75 with stage I lung adenocarcinoma. This sample comprised lung tumor tissue, obtained before any cancer treatment. The chain employs TRBV12-5 and TRBJ1-5; 8 bases are shared with TRBD1. The CDR3 sequence: CASTKNGQGGQPQHF. The CDR3, as DNA: TGTGCCAGCACCAAAAACGGACAGGGAGGACAGCCCCAGCATTTT.